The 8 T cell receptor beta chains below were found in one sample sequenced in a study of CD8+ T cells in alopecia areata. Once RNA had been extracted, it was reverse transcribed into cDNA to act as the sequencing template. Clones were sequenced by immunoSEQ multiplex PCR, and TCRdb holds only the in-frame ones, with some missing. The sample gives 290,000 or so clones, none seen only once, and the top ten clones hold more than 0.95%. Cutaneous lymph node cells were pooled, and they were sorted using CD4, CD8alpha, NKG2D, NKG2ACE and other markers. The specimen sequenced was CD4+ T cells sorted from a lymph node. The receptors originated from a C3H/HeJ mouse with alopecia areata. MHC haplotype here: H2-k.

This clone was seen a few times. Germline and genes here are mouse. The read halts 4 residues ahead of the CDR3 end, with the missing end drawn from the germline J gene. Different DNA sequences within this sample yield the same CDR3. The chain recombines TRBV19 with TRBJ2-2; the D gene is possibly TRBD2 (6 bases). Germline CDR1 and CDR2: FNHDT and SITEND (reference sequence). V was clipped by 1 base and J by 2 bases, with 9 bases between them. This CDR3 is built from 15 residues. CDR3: CASSILGVNTGQLYF. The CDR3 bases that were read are TGTGCCAGCAGTATATTGGGGGTGAACACCGGG.

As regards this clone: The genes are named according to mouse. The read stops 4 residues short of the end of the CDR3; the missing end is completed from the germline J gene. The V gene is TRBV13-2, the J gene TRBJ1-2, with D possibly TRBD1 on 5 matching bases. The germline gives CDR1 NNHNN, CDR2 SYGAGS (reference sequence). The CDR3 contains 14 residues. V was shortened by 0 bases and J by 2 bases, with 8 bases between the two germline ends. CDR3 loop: CASGDASGNSDYTF. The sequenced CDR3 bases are TGTGCCAGCGGTGATGCTTCAGGGAACTCC.

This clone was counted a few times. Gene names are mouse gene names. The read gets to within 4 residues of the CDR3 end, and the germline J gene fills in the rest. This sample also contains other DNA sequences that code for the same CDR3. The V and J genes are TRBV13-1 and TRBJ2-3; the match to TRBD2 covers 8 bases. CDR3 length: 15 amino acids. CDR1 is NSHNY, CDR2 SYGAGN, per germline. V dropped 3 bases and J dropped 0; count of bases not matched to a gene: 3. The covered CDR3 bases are TGTGCCAGCAGTGTCGGGGGGGCTAGTGCAGAA. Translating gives CASSVGGASAE. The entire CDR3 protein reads CASSVGGASAETLYF.

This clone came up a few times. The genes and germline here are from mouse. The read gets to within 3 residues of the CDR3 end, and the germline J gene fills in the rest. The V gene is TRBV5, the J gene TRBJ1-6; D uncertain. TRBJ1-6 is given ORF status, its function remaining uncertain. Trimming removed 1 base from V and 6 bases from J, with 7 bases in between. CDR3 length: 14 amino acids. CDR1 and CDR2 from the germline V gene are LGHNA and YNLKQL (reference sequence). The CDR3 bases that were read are TGTGCCAGCAGCCAAGGGGTACCTAATTCGCCC. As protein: CASSQGVPNSP. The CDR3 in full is CASSQGVPNSPLYF.

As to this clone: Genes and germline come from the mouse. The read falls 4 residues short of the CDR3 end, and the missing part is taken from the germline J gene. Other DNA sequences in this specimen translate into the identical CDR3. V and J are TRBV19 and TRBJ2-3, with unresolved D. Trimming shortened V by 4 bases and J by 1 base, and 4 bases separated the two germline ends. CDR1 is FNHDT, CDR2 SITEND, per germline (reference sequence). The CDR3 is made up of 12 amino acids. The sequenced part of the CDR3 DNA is TGTGCCAGCAGTCTGCGTGCAGAA. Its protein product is CASSLRAE. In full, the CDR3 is CASSLRAETLYF.

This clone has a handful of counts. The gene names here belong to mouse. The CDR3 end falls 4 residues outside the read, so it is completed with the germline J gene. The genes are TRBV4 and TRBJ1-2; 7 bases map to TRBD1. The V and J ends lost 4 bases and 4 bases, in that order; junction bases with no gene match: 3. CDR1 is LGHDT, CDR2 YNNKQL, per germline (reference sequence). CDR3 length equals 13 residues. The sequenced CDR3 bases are TGTGCCAGCAGCTCTACAGGGGTCTCC. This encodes CASSSTGVS. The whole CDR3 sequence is CASSSTGVSDYTF.

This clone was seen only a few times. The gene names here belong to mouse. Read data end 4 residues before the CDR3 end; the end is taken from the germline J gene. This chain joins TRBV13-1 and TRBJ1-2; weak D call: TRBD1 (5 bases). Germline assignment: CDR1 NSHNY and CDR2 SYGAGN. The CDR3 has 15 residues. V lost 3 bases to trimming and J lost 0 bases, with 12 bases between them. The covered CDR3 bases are TGTGCCAGCAGTGGGCCGGGACTCTCAAACTCC. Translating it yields CASSGPGLSNS. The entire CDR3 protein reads CASSGPGLSNSDYTF.

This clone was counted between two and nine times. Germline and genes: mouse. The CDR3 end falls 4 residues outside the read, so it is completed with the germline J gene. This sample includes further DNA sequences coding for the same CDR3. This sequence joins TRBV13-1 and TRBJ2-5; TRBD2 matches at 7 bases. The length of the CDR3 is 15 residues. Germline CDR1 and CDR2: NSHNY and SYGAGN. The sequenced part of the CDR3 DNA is TGTGCCAGCAGTGATGCTCCTGGGGGAAAAGAC. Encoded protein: CASSDAPGGKD. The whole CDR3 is CASSDAPGGKDTQYF.